What follows are 9 T cell receptor beta chains derived from one specimen sequenced in a study of radiotherapy plus CTLA-4 blockade in lung cancer. Profiled with immunoSEQ multiplex PCR; TCRdb holds only in-frame clones, not every one. In the table there are more than 90,000 clones, around nine tenths of which are singletons. Sequences were derived from peripheral blood, sampled from a patient treated with radiotherapy plus ipilimumab. All receptors derive from a human donor with non-small cell lung cancer that progressed on radiotherapy plus ipilimumab.

The sample holds a few counts of this clone. The V call is TRBV5-1, the J call TRBJ1-3; tentative D call: TRBD1 (5 bases). Germline-derived CDR1 and CDR2 are SGHRS and YFSETQ. The CDR3 totals 15 residues. The V end was cut by 3 bases, the J end by 4 bases, with 14 bases between. This CDR3 is CASSYGAVGGNTIYF. As DNA, the CDR3 is TGCGCCAGCAGCTATGGGGCCGTCGGAGGAAACACCATATATTTT. Full variable domain (missing parts from reference TRBV5-1 and TRBJ1-3): KAGVTQTPRYLIKTRGQQVTLSCSPISGHRSVSWYQQTPGQGLQFLFEYFSETQRNKGNFPGRFSGRQFSNSRSEMNVSTLELGDSALYLCASSYGAVGGNTIYFGEGSWLTVV.

This clone was seen a single time. This chain links TRBV18 with TRBJ1-4; D unclear. The CDR3 consists of 15 residues. CDR1 KGHSH and CDR2 LQKENI come from the germline V gene. The V end lost 0 bases, the J end lost 3 bases, and 8 bases lay between the germline ends. For the CDR3, the DNA is TGTGCCAGCTCACCACCCGGACTCTCTAATGAAAAACTGTTTTTT. Its translation is CASSPPGLSNEKLFF.

The rearrangement uses TRBV19 and TRBJ2-7; D remains unclear. The germline V and J ends were trimmed by 1 base and 5 bases, with 9 bases remaining between them. Germline values: CDR1 LNHDA, CDR2 SQIVND (reference sequence). This CDR3 is 13 amino acids long. CDR3 DNA sequence: TGTGCCAGTAGTATAGTAGTTGGGAACGAGCAGTACTTC. It is translated as CASSIVVGNEQYF. The full variable domain, with the rest looked up from reference TRBV19 and TRBJ2-7, is DGGITQSPKYLFRKEGQNVTLSCEQNLNHDAMYWYRQDPGQGLRLIYYSQIVNDFQKGDIAEGYSVSREKKESFPLTVTSAQKNPTAFYLCASSIVVGNEQYFGPGTRLTVT.

This rearrangement joins TRBV11-2 to TRBJ2-1, with D perhaps being TRBD1 or TRBD2 (6 bases each). The V and J ends lost 1 base and 0 bases respectively, with 10 bases between them. The germline V gene encodes CDR1 SGHAT and CDR2 FQNNGV. This CDR3 is built from 16 residues. The DNA of the CDR3 is TGTGCCAGCAGCTTAGGACGGGGGCGCTCCTACAATGAGCAGTTCTTC. It encodes CASSLGRGRSYNEQFF.

This clone was counted a single time. The chain joins TRBV6-6 to TRBJ2-6; D is possibly TRBD2 (6 bases). Trimming removed 7 bases at V and 0 bases at J, with 13 bases between. The CDR3 is 16 amino acids. Germline CDR1 and CDR2: MNHNY and SVGAGI (reference sequence). The CDR3 nucleotides are TGTGCCAGCATCAAAGGAGGGTCCTCTGGGGCCAACGTCCTGACTTTC. It yields the protein CASIKGGSSGANVLTF.

The chain carries TRBV30 and TRBJ2-7, with TRBD2 matching 11 bases. The CDR3 sequence is 13 residues long. The V segment lost 5 bases and the J segment 7 bases; nucleotides outside the gene matches: 7. The germline CDR1 and CDR2 sequences are GTSNPN and SVGIG (reference sequence). DNA for the CDR3: TGTGCCTGGGGACTAGCGGGTTTCGGAGAGCAGTACTTC. Translating it yields CAWGLAGFGEQYF.

The rearrangement joins TRBV28 to TRBJ2-7; TRBD2 might be the D (6 bases). CDR1 and CDR2 from the germline V gene are MDHEN and SYDVKM. The CDR3 spans 15 residues. The V end lost 8 bases, the J end lost 3 bases, and 20 bases lay between the germline ends. CDR3: CASRGWAPNFYEQYF. The CDR3 nucleotides are TGTGCCAGCCGGGGGTGGGCTCCCAACTTCTACGAGCAGTACTTC.

The chain is built from TRBV5-1 and TRBJ2-1; 7 positions match TRBD2. V gave up 1 base and J gave up 7 bases; unmatched junction bases: 8. CDR3 length: 15 residues. Germline V gives CDR1 SGHRS, CDR2 YFSETQ. The CDR3 spells CASSLQAGAGNEQFF. The CDR3 bases are TGCGCCAGCAGCTTGCAGGCGGGAGCGGGTAATGAGCAGTTCTTC. The full variable domain, in which reference TRBV5-1 and TRBJ2-1 provide the parts outside the CDR3, is KAGVTQTPRYLIKTRGQQVTLSCSPISGHRSVSWYQQTPGQGLQFLFEYFSETQRNKGNFPGRFSGRQFSNSRSEMNVSTLELGDSALYLCASSLQAGAGNEQFFGPGTRLTVL.

This clone was seen once. The genes are TRBV5-4 and TRBJ2-3; no firm D call. Deletions cut 2 bases from V and 1 base from J, with 11 bases between. The CDR3 length is 15 residues. Germline V gives CDR1 SGHNT, CDR2 YYREEE (reference sequence). The chain's CDR3 is CASSLSVFGTDTQYF. The DNA of the CDR3 is TGTGCCAGCAGCTTAAGCGTTTTTGGCACAGATACGCAGTATTTT.